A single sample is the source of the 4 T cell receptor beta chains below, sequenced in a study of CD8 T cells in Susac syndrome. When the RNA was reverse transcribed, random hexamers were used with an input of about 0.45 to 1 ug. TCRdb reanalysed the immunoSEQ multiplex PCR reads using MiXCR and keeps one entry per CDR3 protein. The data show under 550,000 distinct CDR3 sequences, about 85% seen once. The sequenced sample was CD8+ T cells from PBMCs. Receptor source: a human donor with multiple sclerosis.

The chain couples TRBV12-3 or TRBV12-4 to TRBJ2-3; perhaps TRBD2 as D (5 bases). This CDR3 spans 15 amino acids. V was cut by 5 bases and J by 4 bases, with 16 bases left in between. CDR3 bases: TGTGCCAGCAGTCTAACTCTCGGAGGCGCAGATACGCAGTATTTT. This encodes CASSLTLGGADTQYF.

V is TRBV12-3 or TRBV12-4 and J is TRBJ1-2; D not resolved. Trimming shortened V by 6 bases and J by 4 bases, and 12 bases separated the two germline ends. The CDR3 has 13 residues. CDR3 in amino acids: CASSQQTLYGYTF. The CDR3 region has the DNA TGTGCCAGCAGCCAACAGACCCTCTATGGCTACACCTTC.

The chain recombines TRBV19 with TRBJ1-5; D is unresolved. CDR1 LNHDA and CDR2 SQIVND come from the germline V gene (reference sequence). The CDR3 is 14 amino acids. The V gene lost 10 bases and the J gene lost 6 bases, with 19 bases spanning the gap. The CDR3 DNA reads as TGTGCCACGGATCCTGAATTGATAAGTCAGCCCCAGCATTTT. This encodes CATDPELISQPQHF. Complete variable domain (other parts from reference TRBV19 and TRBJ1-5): DGGITQSPKYLFRKEGQNVTLSCEQNLNHDAMYWYRQDPGQGLRLIYYSQIVNDFQKGDIAEGYSVSREKKESFPLTVTSAQKNPTAFYLCATDPELISQPQHFGDGTRLSIL.

CDR3: CASSESGREGTGANVLTF. In nucleotides, the CDR3 is TGCGCCAGCAGTGAGTCGGGCAGGGAAGGCACTGGGGCCAACGTCCTGACTTTC. The rearrangement links TRBV10-2 to TRBJ2-6; D may be TRBD1 (5 bases). V lost 0 bases, J lost 2 bases, and 14 bases lay in between. The V gene's germline CDR1 is WSHSY and CDR2 SAAADI. The CDR3 extends over 18 amino acids.